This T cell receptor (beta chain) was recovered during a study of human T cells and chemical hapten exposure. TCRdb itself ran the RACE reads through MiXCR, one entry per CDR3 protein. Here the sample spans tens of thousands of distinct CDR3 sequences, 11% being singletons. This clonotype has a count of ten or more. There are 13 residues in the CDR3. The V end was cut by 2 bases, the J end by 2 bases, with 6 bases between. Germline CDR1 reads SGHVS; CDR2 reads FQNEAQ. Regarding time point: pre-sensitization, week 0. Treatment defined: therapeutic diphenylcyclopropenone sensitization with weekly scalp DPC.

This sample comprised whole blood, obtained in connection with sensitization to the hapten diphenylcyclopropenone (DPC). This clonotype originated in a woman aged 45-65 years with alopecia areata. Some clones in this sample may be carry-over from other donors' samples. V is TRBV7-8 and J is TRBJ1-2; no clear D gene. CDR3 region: CASSLMGNYGYTF. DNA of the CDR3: TGTGCCAGCAGCTTAATGGGGAACTATGGCTACACCTTC.